What follows are 4 T cell receptor beta chains derived from one specimen sequenced in a study of PD-L1 blockade in urothelial cancer. Indicated time point: pretreatment peripheral blood. Profiled with immunoSEQ multiplex PCR; TCRdb holds only in-frame clones, not every one. The table has roughly 87,000 clones, 89% seen once; the top ten hold roughly 0.99%. This sample comprised PBMCs, obtained around atezolizumab (anti-PD-L1) treatment. These receptors all stem from an elderly woman with urothelial cancer.

This chain uses TRBV5-6 with TRBJ2-4; D might be TRBD1 (6 bases). The CDR3 totals 17 residues. V was pared by 4 bases and J by 0 bases, with 17 bases between. Germline CDR1 and CDR2: SGHDT and YYEEEE. The CDR3 bases are TGTGCCAGCAGCCCAGCCGACAGGCGCCTAGCCAAAAACATTCAGTACTTC. Translated: CASSPADRRLAKNIQYF.

This chain links TRBV5-4 with TRBJ1-1; TRBD1 is a possible D gene (6 bases). This CDR3 has 12 residues. The germline CDR1 and CDR2 sequences are SGHNT and YYREEE (reference sequence). V was cut by 10 bases and J by 1 base, with 11 bases left in between. CDR3 loop: CAGQTPNTEAFF. Here the CDR3 DNA reads TGTGCCGGACAGACACCGAACACTGAAGCTTTCTTT.

The CDR3 bases are TGTGCCAGCAGCGAAGGGGCCGACACTGAAGCTTTCTTT. Translating it yields CASSEGADTEAFF. The chain uses TRBV5-8 and TRBJ1-1; the D gene is possibly TRBD1 (5 bases). V shed 4 bases and J shed 3 bases, with 10 bases lying between them. Germline-derived CDR1 and CDR2 are SGHTS and YDEGEE. The CDR3 sequence is 13 residues long.

This clone was detected once. The rearrangement joins TRBV14 to TRBJ2-1; D is undetermined. CDR1 SGHDN and CDR2 FVKESK come from the germline V gene. The CDR3 runs to 14 residues. The ends were cut back, 0 bases at V and 6 bases at J, with 9 bases in the middle. The CDR3 region has the DNA TGTGCCAGCAGCCAAGATGCGCTAGGCAATGAGCAGTTCTTC. Amino acids: CASSQDALGNEQFF.